This T cell receptor beta chain is drawn from a study of spatial heterogeneity in lung cancer. Study-wide context: The donor population consisted of roughly 70 patients with untreated, early-stage non-small cell lung cancer.

To note about this clonotype: Its antigen is not known.

Overall study results and limits: At resection, ubiquitous expanded tumor TCRs appeared in blood more than at follow-up.

Time point denoted: blood at routine non-recurrence follow-up after resection. Whole RNA was taken from tumor, nontumor lung or frozen PBMC; it was then sequenced unsorted. All TCR cDNA molecules were individually tagged with a unique molecular identifier. TCRdb used MiXCR to reprocess the 5' RACE reads, holding one entry per CDR3 protein. Counted here are 43,000 or so distinct CDR3 sequences, 12% occurring once; the ten biggest clones make up 32%. Trimming left V 4 bases short and J 4 bases short, with 14 bases between. Germline V gene lookup returns CDR1 SGHNT and CDR2 YYREEE (reference sequence). The CDR3 sequence is 14 residues long.

This receptor was identified in a male donor with early-stage non-small cell lung cancer. The sequencing here drew on PBMCs, taken at follow-up. The chain combines TRBV5-4 with TRBJ2-5, with D possibly TRBD1 on 6 matching bases. CDR3 sequence reads: CASSRRQERETQYF. CDR3 nucleotide sequence: TGTGCCAGCAGCCGTCGACAGGAGCGAGAGACCCAGTACTTC.